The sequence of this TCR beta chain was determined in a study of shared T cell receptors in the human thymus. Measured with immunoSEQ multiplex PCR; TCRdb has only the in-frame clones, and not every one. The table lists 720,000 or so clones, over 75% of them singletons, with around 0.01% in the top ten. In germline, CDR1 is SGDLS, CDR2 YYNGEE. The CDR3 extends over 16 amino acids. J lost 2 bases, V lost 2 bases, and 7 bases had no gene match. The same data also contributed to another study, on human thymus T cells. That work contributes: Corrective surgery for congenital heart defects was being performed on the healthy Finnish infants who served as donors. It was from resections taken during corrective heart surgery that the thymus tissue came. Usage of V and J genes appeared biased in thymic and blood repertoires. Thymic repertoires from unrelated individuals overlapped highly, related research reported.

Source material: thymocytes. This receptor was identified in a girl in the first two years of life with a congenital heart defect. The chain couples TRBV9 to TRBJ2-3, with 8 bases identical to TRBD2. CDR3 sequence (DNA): TGTGCCAGCAGCGTTTTCGGGGGGGCCGACACAGATACGCAGTATTTT. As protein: CASSVFGGADTDTQYF.